This record looks at one TCR beta chain sequence and its context. V was clipped by 6 bases and J by 1 base; unmatched bases: 3. The CDR3 runs to 14 residues. The germline CDR1 and CDR2 sequences are MNHNS and SASEGT. The entry originates in a study of human T cells and chemical hapten exposure. TCRdb re-derived calls from the RACE reads in MiXCR, one entry per CDR3 protein. This table has approximately 90,000 distinct CDR3 sequences, 25% to 35% appearing once. Described time point: patch test 3, about 24 weeks after DPC sensitization. Treatment reported: therapeutic diphenylcyclopropenone sensitization with weekly scalp DPC. Unfractionated whole blood yielded total RNA.

This receptor was taken from a man aged 35 to 55 with alopecia areata. Some clones in this sample may be carry-over from other donors' samples. This rearrangement joins TRBV6-1 to TRBJ2-5, with 9 bases fitting TRBD1. Here the sequenced sample was whole blood, taken in connection with sensitization to the hapten diphenylcyclopropenone (DPC). The DNA of the CDR3 is TGTGCCAGCAGCTGGACAGGGGCCCAAGAGACCCAGTACTTC. Translation: CASSWTGAQETQYF.